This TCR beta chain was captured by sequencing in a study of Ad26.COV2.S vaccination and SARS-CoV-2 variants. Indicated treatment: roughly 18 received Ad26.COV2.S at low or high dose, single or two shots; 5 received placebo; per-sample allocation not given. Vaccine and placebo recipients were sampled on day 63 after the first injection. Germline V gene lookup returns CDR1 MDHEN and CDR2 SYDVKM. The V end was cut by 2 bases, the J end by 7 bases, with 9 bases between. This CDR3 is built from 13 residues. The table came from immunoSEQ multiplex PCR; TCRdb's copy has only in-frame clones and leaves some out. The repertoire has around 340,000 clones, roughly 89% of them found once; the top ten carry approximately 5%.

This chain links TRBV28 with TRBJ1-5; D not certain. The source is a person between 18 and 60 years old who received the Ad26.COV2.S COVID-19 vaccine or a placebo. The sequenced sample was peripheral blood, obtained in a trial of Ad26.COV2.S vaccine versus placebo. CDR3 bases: TGTGCCAGCAGTTTACGGGGATTCCAGCCCCAGCATTTT. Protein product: CASSLRGFQPQHF.